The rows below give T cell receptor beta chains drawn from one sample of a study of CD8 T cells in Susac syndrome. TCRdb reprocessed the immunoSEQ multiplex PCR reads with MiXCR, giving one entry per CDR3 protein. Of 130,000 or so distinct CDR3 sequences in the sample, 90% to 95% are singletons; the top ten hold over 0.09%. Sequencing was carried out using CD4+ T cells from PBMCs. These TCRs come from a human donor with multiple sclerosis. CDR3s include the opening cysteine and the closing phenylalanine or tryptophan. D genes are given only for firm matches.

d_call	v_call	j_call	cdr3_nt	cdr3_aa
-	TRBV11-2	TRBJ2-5	TGTGCCAGCAGCTTAGAAGTGGGGGCTGAGACCCAGTACTTC	CASSLEVGAETQYF
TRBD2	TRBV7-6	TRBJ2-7	TGTGCCAGCAGCTTGTCAAGCGGGAGAATCGAGCAGTACTTC	CASSLSSGRIEQYF
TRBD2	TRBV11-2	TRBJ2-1	TGTGCCAGCAGCTCAACCAGACTAGCGGGAGGCAATGAGCAGTTCTTC	CASSSTRLAGGNEQFF
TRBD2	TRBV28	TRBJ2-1	TGTGCCAGCAGTCTAACCCTCCTAGCGGGAGTATACAATGAGCAGTTCTTC	CASSLTLLAGVYNEQFF
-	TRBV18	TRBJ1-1	TGTGCCAGCTCACCCCTAGGCGGATACACTGAAGCTTTCTTT	CASSPLGGYTEAFF
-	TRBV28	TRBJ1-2	TGTGCCAGCAGTTTAGGACAGCATAACTATGGCTACACCTTC	CASSLGQHNYGYTF
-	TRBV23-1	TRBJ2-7	TGCGCCAGCAGTCAGCGCCAACACCGCGAGCAGTACTTC	CASSQRQHREQYF
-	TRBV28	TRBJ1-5	TGTGCCAGCAGTTCTGTACAGCCCCAGCATTTT	CASSSVQPQHF
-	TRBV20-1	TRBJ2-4	TGCAGTGCTAGCGACCCCCTAGCCAAAAACATTCAGTACTTC	CSASDPLAKNIQYF
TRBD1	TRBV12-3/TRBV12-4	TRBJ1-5	TGTGCCAGCAGTCCTGGGACACAGGGGAAGCATTTT	CASSPGTQGKHF